The following is a T cell receptor beta chain sequence with its context. Its target is unknown. The sample belongs to a study of T-cell memory formation after mild COVID-19. Study outcomes and limitations: Contracting CD4+ clones were located mainly in CM and EM, and CD8+ clones in EMRA. Among clones contracting day 15 to 85, CD4/CD8 was balanced, whereas later expanders leaned CD4+. Unconfirmed was the SARS-CoV-2 specificity of second-wave clones that peaked on day 37.

Using constant-segment primers, 5'RACE produced TCR alpha and TCR beta cDNA libraries carrying sample barcodes and UMIs. TCRdb reanalysed the 5' RACE reads using MiXCR and keeps one entry per CDR3 protein. Here the sample spans 450,000 to 650,000 distinct CDR3 sequences, roughly 18% being singletons. The sequence was obtained from an adult woman who had mild COVID-19 (a few samples of this study predate the infection). Cell type and time point are not known. Specimen: PBMCs or a T cell subset sorted from them (not recorded which).

Here the CDR3 reads CASSVSGGENEQFF. In DNA, the CDR3 is TGTGCCAGCAGCGTTAGCGGGGGGGAGAATGAGCAGTTCTTC. The chain is built from TRBV9 and TRBJ2-1; 11 nucleotides align to TRBD2. CDR3 length equals 14 residues. CDR1 and CDR2 (germline): SGDLS, YYNGEE. V lost 2 bases, J lost 7 bases, and 2 bases stayed unmatched.